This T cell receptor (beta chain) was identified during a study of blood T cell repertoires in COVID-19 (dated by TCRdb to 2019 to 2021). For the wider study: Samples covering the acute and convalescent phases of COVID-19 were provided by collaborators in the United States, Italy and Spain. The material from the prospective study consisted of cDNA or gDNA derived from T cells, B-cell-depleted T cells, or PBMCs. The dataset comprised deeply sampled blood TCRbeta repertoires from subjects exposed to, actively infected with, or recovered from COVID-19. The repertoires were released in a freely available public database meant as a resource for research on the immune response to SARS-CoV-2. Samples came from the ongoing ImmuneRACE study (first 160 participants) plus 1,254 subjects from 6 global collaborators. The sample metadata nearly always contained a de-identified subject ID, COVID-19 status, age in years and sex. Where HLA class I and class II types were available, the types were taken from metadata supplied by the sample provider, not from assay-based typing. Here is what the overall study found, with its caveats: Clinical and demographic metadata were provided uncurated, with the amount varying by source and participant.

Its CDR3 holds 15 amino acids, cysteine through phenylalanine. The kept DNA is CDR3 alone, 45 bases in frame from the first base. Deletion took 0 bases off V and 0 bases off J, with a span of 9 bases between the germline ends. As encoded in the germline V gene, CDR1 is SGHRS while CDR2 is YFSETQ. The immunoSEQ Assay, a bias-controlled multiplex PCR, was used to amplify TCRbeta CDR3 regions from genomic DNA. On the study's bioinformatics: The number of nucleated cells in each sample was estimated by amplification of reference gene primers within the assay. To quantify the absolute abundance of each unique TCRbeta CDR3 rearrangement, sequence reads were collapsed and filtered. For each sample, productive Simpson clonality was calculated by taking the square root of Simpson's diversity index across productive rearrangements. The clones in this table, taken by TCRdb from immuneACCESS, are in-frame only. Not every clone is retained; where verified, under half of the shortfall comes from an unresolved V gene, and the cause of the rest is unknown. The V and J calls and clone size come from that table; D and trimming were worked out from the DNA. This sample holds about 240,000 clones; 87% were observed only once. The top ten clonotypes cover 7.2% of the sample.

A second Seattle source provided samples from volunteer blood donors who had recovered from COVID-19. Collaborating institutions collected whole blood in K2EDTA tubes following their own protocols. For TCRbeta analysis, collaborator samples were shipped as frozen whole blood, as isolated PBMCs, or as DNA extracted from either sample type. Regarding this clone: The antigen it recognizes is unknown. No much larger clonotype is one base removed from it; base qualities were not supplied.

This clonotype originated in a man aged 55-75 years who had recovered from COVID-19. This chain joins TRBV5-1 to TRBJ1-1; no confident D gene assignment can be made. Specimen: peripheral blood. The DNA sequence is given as TGCGCCAGCAGCTTGGAGGCAGGCCTGAACACTGAAGCTTTCTTT. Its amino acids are CASSLEAGLNTEAFF.